The sequence of this T cell receptor beta chain was determined in a study of shared clonotypes between healthy human individuals. Study-wide context: Ranging from 18 to 49 in age, donors were a couple of women and a few men. Regarding the study as a whole: Larger estimated richness was generally seen in naive subsets than in memory subsets.

Comments on this clone: Its cognate antigen is unknown. Other DNA sequences in the sample encode the same CDR3.

TCRdb's table, derived via immunoSEQ multiplex PCR, lists solely in-frame clones and lacks some. The sample lists over a million clones, around 82% seen once, with under 0.65% in the top ten. Trimming shortened V by 3 bases and J by 0 bases, and 5 bases separated the two germline ends. The CDR3 contains 14 residues. Looked up from germline, CDR1 is ENHRY and CDR2 is SYGVKD. The sequenced sample was memory CD4+ T cells from PBMCs. Subset indicated: CD45RA-negative fraction. This clonotype was obtained from a man aged 18-30 years in good health. Some clones in this sample may be carry-over from other donors' samples. The rearrangement joins TRBV10-3 to TRBJ2-2; D not certain. The CDR3 loop reads CAISDGPNTGELFF. The CDR3 DNA is TGTGCCATCAGTGATGGGCCGAACACCGGGGAGCTGTTTTTT.